These 19 T cell receptor beta chains were sequenced from one sample in a study of OX40 agonist ivuxolimab in advanced cancers. Repertoires were generated with immunoSEQ multiplex PCR, while TCRdb's copy carries only in-frame clones and drops some. The profile shows 40,000 to 50,000 clones, more than 85% of them singletons. The starting material was CD4+ or CD8+ T cells sorted from blood, obtained in a trial of the OX40 agonist ivuxolimab. The source of these receptors is an adult with an advanced solid tumor such as melanoma, head and neck, liver or kidney cancer.

The gene calls are TRBV7-9 and TRBJ1-2, with 7 bases that match TRBD1. Germline lookup yields CDR1 SEHNR and CDR2 FQNEAQ (reference sequence). The CDR3 sequence is 15 residues long. Germline trimming cut 0 bases from V and 0 bases from J; bases unmatched to any gene: 1. In DNA, the CDR3 is TGTGCCAGCAGCTTAGCCGGACAGGCTAACTATGGCTACACCTTC. Its translation is CASSLAGQANYGYTF.

This chain connects TRBV6-1 to TRBJ2-5; D tentatively reads TRBD1 or TRBD2 (5 bases each). The V end was cut by 4 bases, the J end by 1 base, with 13 bases between. Germline lookup yields CDR1 MNHNS and CDR2 SASEGT. This CDR3 comprises 15 residues. The CDR3 coding sequence is TGTGCCAGCAGTGGCCGGCCAGGGACCCAAGAGACCCAGTACTTC. Its protein is CASSGRPGTQETQYF.

The chain employs TRBV19 and TRBJ1-5, with 10 bases fitting TRBD1. V was clipped by 3 bases and J by 6 bases; unmatched bases: 5. There are 15 residues in the CDR3. Germline-derived CDR1 and CDR2 are LNHDA and SQIVND (reference sequence). The CDR3 nucleotides read TGTGCCAGTAGTATTGAGGGGACAGGGGTTCAGCCCCAGCATTTT. Amino acids: CASSIEGTGVQPQHF.

V is TRBV11-3 and J is TRBJ1-5; maybe TRBD1 (6 bases). CDR1 and CDR2 (germline): SGHNT, YENEEA. The CDR3 runs 16 residues. Trimming pared 5 bases from V and 6 bases from J, leaving 20 bases between. The CDR3 region is CASSPRRSQGTQPQHF. The DNA for the CDR3 is TGTGCCAGCAGCCCGAGACGGAGTCAGGGGACTCAGCCCCAGCATTTT.

The chain couples TRBV7-8 to TRBJ2-5; 9 positions agree with TRBD1. Germline V gene sequence: CDR1 SGHVS, CDR2 FQNEAQ. J gave up 3 bases and V 5 bases, and 13 bases lay outside the gene matches. This CDR3 region has 17 residues. As DNA, the CDR3 is TGTGCCAGCAGCCCCAAGGGGACAGGGATATTAAAAGAGACCCAGTACTTC. Its translation: CASSPKGTGILKETQYF.

V and J are TRBV10-2 and TRBJ1-1, with TRBD1 matching over 8 bases. The CDR3 spans 13 residues. With 7 bases clipped from V and 3 bases from J, the junction kept 4 bases outside the gene matches. Germline assignment: CDR1 WSHSY and CDR2 SAAADI. The chain's CDR3 is CASKETGDTEAFF. The CDR3 DNA follows: TGCGCCAGCAAAGAGACAGGGGACACTGAAGCTTTCTTT.

This chain links TRBV6-6 with TRBJ2-5; 8 bases fit TRBD2. J gave up 3 bases and V 4 bases, and 4 bases lay outside the gene matches. The CDR3 covers 14 residues. Germline CDR1 and CDR2: MNHNY and SVGAGI (reference sequence). In DNA, the CDR3 is TGTGCCAGCAGTTCCCGAGCGGGAGAAGAGACCCAGTACTTC. Amino acid sequence: CASSSRAGEETQYF.

This chain connects TRBV2 to TRBJ2-5; D unclear. The CDR3 contains 13 residues. The germline CDR1 and CDR2 sequences are SNHLY and FYNNEI. V was shortened by 5 bases and J by 2 bases, with 9 bases between the two germline ends. The CDR3 DNA reads as TGTGCCAGCAGTATGGACGGACAAGAGACCCAGTACTTC. Residues: CASSMDGQETQYF.

The V and J genes are TRBV28 and TRBJ2-1; either TRBD1 or TRBD2 may supply D (7 bases each). This CDR3 region has 15 residues. Trimming pared 2 bases from V and 3 bases from J, leaving 11 bases between. Germline V gives CDR1 MDHEN, CDR2 SYDVKM. CDR3 coding DNA: TGTGCCAGCAGTTTAAAGCGGGACAGCTACAATGAGCAGTTCTTC. Encoded protein: CASSLKRDSYNEQFF.

The sample holds a few counts of this clone. The chain carries TRBV30 and TRBJ1-1; TRBD1 matches at 7 bases. There are 14 residues in the CDR3. Germline V CDR1 and CDR2: GTSNPN, SVGIG (reference sequence). The junction had 9 bases not matched to a gene; V was cut back by 2 bases and J by 6 bases. DNA for the CDR3: TGTGCCTGGAGTCCGACGGGACAGAGGTCTGAAGCTTTCTTT. This gives the protein CAWSPTGQRSEAFF.

J is TRBJ2-2 and V is TRBV6-5; no clear D. V was clipped by 2 bases and J by 4 bases, with 8 bases between them. The CDR3 totals 14 residues. CDR1 is MNHEY, CDR2 SVGAGI, per germline. The chain's CDR3 is CASSYGVFTGELFF. CDR3 DNA: TGTGCCAGCAGTTACGGGGTTTTCACCGGGGAGCTGTTTTTT.

V and J are TRBV27 and TRBJ2-3; TRBD2 agrees at 8 bases. Trimming took 5 bases from V and 6 from J; bases not matched to a gene: 16. Germline V gene sequence: CDR1 MNHEY, CDR2 SMNVEV (reference sequence). The CDR3 length is 17 residues. The CDR3 nucleotides read TGTGCCAGCAGTCCACATCTAGCGGGCGGACCGGAGGATACGCAGTATTTT. It translates to CASSPHLAGGPEDTQYF.

J is TRBJ2-5 and V is TRBV7-8; D may correspond to TRBD1 or TRBD2 (5 bases each). The CDR3 has 15 residues. The germline V gene has CDR1 SGHVS and CDR2 FQNEAQ. V gave up 1 base and J gave up 4 bases, with 13 bases separating them. In nucleotides, the CDR3 is TGTGCCAGCAGCTTAGGCCGGGACCGAGGAGAGACCCAGTACTTC. This translates into CASSLGRDRGETQYF.

In this sample, this clone turned up once. V and J are TRBV7-2 and TRBJ2-5, with 9 nucleotides matching TRBD1. J gave up 2 bases and V 2 bases, and 3 bases lay outside the gene matches. CDR3 length: 15 residues. Germline V gene data show CDR1 as SGHTA and CDR2 as FQGNSA. CDR3 nucleotides: TGTGCCAGCAGCTTACTGGGACAGGGACAAGAGACCCAGTACTTC. It encodes CASSLLGQGQETQYF.

The genes are TRBV29-1 and TRBJ2-3, with 9 bases fitting TRBD2. The V and J ends lost 6 bases and 1 base, in that order; junction bases with no gene match: 23. The germline V gene encodes CDR1 SQVTM and CDR2 ANQGSEA. The CDR3 spans 20 residues. The CDR3 DNA sequence: TGCAGCGTCCAGGGGGTCGGGGGATCTGCGGGAGGGCCGGGCACAGATACGCAGTATTTT. This encodes CSVQGVGGSAGGPGTDTQYF.

The rearrangement uses TRBV6-1 and TRBJ1-1; 7 bases line up with TRBD1. The CDR3 totals 13 residues. V dropped 8 bases and J dropped 7; count of bases not matched to a gene: 10. Germline CDR1 is MNHNS and CDR2 is SASEGT. This CDR3 reads CASGARQGGEAFF. In DNA, the CDR3 is TGTGCCAGCGGCGCTCGACAGGGCGGTGAAGCTTTCTTT.

The chain has TRBV7-2 and TRBJ2-7, with 8 bases lining up with TRBD1. CDR1 is SGHTA, CDR2 FQGNSA, per germline. V was clipped by 2 bases and J by 1 base; unmatched bases: 1. This CDR3 comprises 14 residues. The CDR3 protein is CASSLTGGSYEQYF. The CDR3 DNA reads as TGTGCCAGCAGCTTAACAGGGGGTTCCTACGAGCAGTACTTC.

The chain recombines TRBV29-1 with TRBJ2-1; tentative D call: TRBD2 (5 bases). V lost 7 bases to trimming and J lost 5 bases, with 18 bases between them. CDR1 is SQVTM and CDR2 is ANQGSEA in the germline V gene. This CDR3 comprises 14 residues. This CDR3 reads CSGGGMGINNEQFF. CDR3 DNA: TGCAGCGGTGGAGGAATGGGAATAAACAATGAGCAGTTCTTC.

The CDR3 reads CASSDSGVTGELFF. DNA of the CDR3: TGTGCCAGCAGTGATTCCGGGGTCACCGGGGAGCTGTTTTTT. This chain uses TRBV6-4 with TRBJ2-2, with D perhaps TRBD2 (5 bases). Trimming took off 3 bases at V and 4 bases at J, with 9 bases between the two ends. Germline lookup yields CDR1 MRHNA and CDR2 SNTAGT. The CDR3 contains 14 residues.